This T cell receptor beta chain was identified during a study of T cells in Graves' hyperthyroidism and ophthalmopathy. Across the whole study: Blood from the periphery was taken at initial diagnosis, before any treatment. Broader study findings: Blood shared most expanded thyroid clonotypes above 0.001.

Amplification targeted TCR beta CDR3 regions from RNA transcripts. First-round RT-PCR with HTBI primers amplified the TCR CDR3 region. TCRdb used MiXCR to reprocess the multiplex PCR reads, holding one entry per CDR3 protein. The sample has roughly 750,000 distinct CDR3 sequences, about 17% seen once. This clonotype came up once. The target antigen is unknown. V lost 2 bases, J lost 0 bases, and 3 bases stayed unmatched. The CDR3 length is 17 residues. The germline gives CDR1 SGHTA, CDR2 FQGTGA. The clonotype was recovered from a man aged 18 to 30 with Graves' hyperthyroidism. Material for sequencing was blood. The chain couples TRBV7-3 to TRBJ2-2, with 10 bases lining up with TRBD2. Here the CDR3 reads CASSLRLAGANTGELFF. Written as DNA, the CDR3 is TGTGCCAGCAGCTTACGGCTAGCGGGGGCGAACACCGGGGAGCTGTTTTTT.